This TCR beta chain appears in the sequencing data of a study of blood T cell repertoires in COVID-19. Study-wide background: Material from acute and convalescent COVID-19 was sourced from the United States, Italy and Spain.

Participants spanned ages 18 to 89 years and resided in fewer than 30 US areas. Cohorts were assigned according to the clinical history that participants reported. Method: immunoSEQ multiplex PCR; TCRdb's copy keeps in-frame clones and lacks some. Of 150,000 to 200,000 clones listed, about 83% were seen once; the top ten hold 3.6%. The CDR3 is 15 amino acids. Germline CDR1 and CDR2: LGHDT and YNNKEL (reference sequence). V was clipped by 4 bases and J by 2 bases; unmatched bases: 8. The chain carries TRBV3-1 (or the pseudogene TRBV3-2) and TRBJ2-7; 7 bases are a match to TRBD1. The receptor was isolated from a woman in her 50s in a cohort exposed to, infected with or recovered from COVID-19 (not recorded which). Sequences were obtained from PBMCs or T cells enriched from blood (not recorded which). CDR3 loop: CASSPTQGPTYEQYF. For the CDR3, the DNA is TGTGCCAGCAGCCCGACACAGGGGCCCACCTACGAGCAGTACTTC.